This T cell receptor (beta chain) was found in a study of T-cell memory formation after mild COVID-19. Overall study results and limits: The study found balanced CD4/CD8 in clones contracting day 15 to 85 and a CD4+ lean in later expanders.

In regard to this clonotype: Its antigen is unknown.

TCRdb reanalysed the 5' RACE reads using MiXCR and keeps one entry per CDR3 protein. Here the sample spans 250,000 to 350,000 distinct CDR3 sequences, about 16% being singletons. V gave up 1 base and J gave up 2 bases, with 9 bases separating them. The CDR3 sequence is 15 residues long. The sequence was collected from a man aged 18-30 years who had mild COVID-19 (a few samples of this study predate the infection). Cell type and time point are not known. Specimen: PBMCs or a T cell subset sorted from them (not recorded which). The chain is built from TRBV12-3 or TRBV12-4 and TRBJ1-3, with TRBD1 as a possible D gene (6 bases). The CDR3 loop is CASSLGRGAGNTIYF. In nucleotides, the CDR3 is TGTGCCAGCAGTTTAGGCAGGGGAGCTGGAAACACCATATATTTT.